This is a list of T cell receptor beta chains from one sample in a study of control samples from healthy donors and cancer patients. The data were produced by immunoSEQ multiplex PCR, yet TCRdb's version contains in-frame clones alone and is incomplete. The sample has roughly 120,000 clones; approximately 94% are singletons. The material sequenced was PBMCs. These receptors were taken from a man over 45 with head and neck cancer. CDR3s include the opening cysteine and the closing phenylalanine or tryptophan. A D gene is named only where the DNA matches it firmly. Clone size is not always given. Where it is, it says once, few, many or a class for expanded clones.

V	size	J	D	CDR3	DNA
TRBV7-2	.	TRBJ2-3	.	CASSLVAVRTDTQYF	TGTGCCAGCAGCTTAGTAGCGGTCCGCACAGATACGCAGTATTTT
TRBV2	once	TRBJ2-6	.	CASRALLWGANVLTF	TGTGCCAGCAGGGCCCTACTCTGGGGGGCCAACGTCCTGACTTTC
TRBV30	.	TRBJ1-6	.	CAWTAFGSPLHF	TGTGCCTGGACCGCTTTTGGTTCACCCCTCCACTTT
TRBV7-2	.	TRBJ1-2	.	CASSSTNYGYTF	TGTGCCAGCAGCTCCACCAACTATGGCTACACCTTC
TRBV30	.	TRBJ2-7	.	CAWSVRRRRTAYEQYF	TGTGCCTGGAGTGTACGAAGGCGCAGGACAGCCTACGAGCAGTACTTC
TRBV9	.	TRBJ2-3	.	CASSPWLVTDTQYF	TGTGCCAGCAGCCCGTGGCTCGTGACAGATACGCAGTATTTT
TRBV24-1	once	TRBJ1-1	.	CATRTSMNTEAFF	TGTGCCACCAGGACCAGTATGAACACTGAAGCTTTCTTT
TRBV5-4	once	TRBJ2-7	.	CASSSMTGMSGVEQYF	TGTGCCAGCAGCTCGATGACAGGCATGTCTGGGGTGGAGCAGTACTTC
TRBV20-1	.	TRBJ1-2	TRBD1	CSASVNRGLDYTF	TGCAGTGCTAGTGTAAACAGGGGGCTTGACTACACCTTC
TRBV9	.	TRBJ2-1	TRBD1	CASSVTYGTGDYNEQFF	TGTGCCAGCAGCGTAACTTATGGGACAGGGGACTACAATGAGCAGTTCTTC
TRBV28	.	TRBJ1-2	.	CASSFGGHNYGYTF	TGTGCCAGCAGTTTTGGGGGGCATAACTATGGCTACACCTTC
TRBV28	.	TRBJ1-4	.	CASSSPARDEKLFF	TGTGCCAGCAGTTCCCCCGCGAGAGATGAAAAACTGTTTTTT
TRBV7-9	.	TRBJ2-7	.	CASTLRNDEQYF	TGTGCCAGCACCCTGAGAAACGACGAGCAGTACTTC
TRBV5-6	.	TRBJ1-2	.	CASSLRTAWEASRYGYTF	TGTGCCAGCAGCTTGCGGACAGCCTGGGAGGCCTCTCGGTATGGCTACACCTTC
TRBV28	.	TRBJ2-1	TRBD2	CASTVGPPGLAYEQFF	TGTGCCAGCACGGTCGGACCCCCGGGACTAGCCTATGAGCAGTTCTTC
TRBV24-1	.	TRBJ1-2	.	CATSDFRGWTF	TGTGCCACCAGTGATTTCAGGGGCTGGACCTTC
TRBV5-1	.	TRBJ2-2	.	CASSFVGGADTGELFF	TGCGCCAGCAGCTTCGTGGGGGGAGCCGACACCGGGGAGCTGTTTTTT
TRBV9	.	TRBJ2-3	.	CASSVGGTDTQYF	TGTGCCAGCAGCGTAGGAGGCACAGATACGCAGTATTTT
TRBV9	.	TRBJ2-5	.	CASSRSGMETQYF	TGTGCCAGCAGCCGAAGCGGAATGGAGACCCAGTACTTC
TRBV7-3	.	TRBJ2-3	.	CASSPGLRSTDTQYF	TGTGCCAGCAGCCCCGGACTGCGGAGCACAGATACGCAGTATTTT
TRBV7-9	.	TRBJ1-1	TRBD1	CASSPRTGGSLHGTEAFF	TGTGCCAGCAGCCCAAGGACAGGGGGCTCTCTACATGGCACTGAAGCTTTCTTT
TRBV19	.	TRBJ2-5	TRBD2	CASSIGGEETQYF	TGTGCCAGTAGTATCGGGGGGGAAGAGACCCAGTACTTC